Below are 29 T cell receptor beta chains sequenced from a single sample in a study of T cell repertoires in cytomegalovirus infection. TCRdb re-called the reads with MiXCR, one entry per CDR3 protein. The table includes hundreds of thousands of distinct CDR3 sequences, 20% to 25% detected once. Sequenced sample: CD8+ T cells from PBMCs. These receptors all stem from a human donor in good health (CMV status not recorded). Some clones in this sample may be carry-over from other donors' samples.

This clonotype was observed many times. The J gene is TRBJ2-1, the V gene TRBV11-1, with 9 nucleotides matching TRBD2. The CDR3 is 17 amino acids. Germline values: CDR1 SGHAT, CDR2 FQDESV (reference sequence). Losses at the gene ends were 3 bases for V and 3 bases for J; bases not matched to a gene: 9. The CDR3, as DNA: TGTGCCAGCAGCTTCCCTTATGATAGCGGGGGCTACAATGAGCAGTTCTTC. Translating it yields CASSFPYDSGGYNEQFF. Combining the CDR3 with reference TRBV11-1 and TRBJ2-1 gives the whole variable domain EAEVAQSPRYKITEKSQAVAFWCDPISGHATLYWYRQILGQGPELLVQFQDESVVDDSQLPKDRFSAERLKGVDSTLKIQPAELGDSAMYLCASSFPYDSGGYNEQFFGPGTRLTVL.

This chain links TRBV6-6 with TRBJ1-1, with D possibly being TRBD1 (6 bases). Trimming removed 6 bases at V and 6 bases at J, with 14 bases between. This CDR3 has 13 amino acids. Germline loops: CDR1 MNHNY, CDR2 SVGAGI (reference sequence). This CDR3 is CASRNLGGPEAFF. The CDR3 DNA is TGTGCCAGCAGAAACCTGGGGGGGCCTGAAGCTTTCTTT.

The gene calls are TRBV20-1 and TRBJ1-5; 10 positions agree with TRBD1. The CDR3 sequence is 17 residues long. The germline V gene has CDR1 DFQATT and CDR2 SNEGSKA (reference sequence). Trimming cost V 6 bases and J 4 bases; bases outside gene matches: 15. The DNA of the CDR3 is TGCAGTGCCCACACCCCCCCCGGGACAGGGGATAATCAGCCCCAGCATTTT. This translates into CSAHTPPGTGDNQPQHF.

V is TRBV12-3 or TRBV12-4 and J is TRBJ1-2; D might be TRBD1 (5 bases). This CDR3 is 12 amino acids long. Trimming stripped 5 bases from V and 5 bases from J, with 9 bases between. The CDR3 region has the DNA TGTGCCAGCAGTCCGACAGCGTATGGCTACACCTTC. Translated: CASSPTAYGYTF.

Many counts were recorded for this clonotype. CDR3 coding DNA: TGTGCCAGCGGTGATTACACCATATATTTT. Translation: CASGDYTIYF. The chain has TRBV7-6 and TRBJ1-3; no firm D call. The germline V and J ends were trimmed by 8 bases and 8 bases, with 7 bases remaining between them. The CDR3 covers 10 residues. The germline CDR1 and CDR2 sequences are SGHVS and FNYEAQ.

This clonotype was counted ten times or more. V gene TRBV7-2 combines with J gene TRBJ2-2, with TRBD1 as a possible D gene (6 bases). The CDR3 extends over 14 amino acids. V lost 5 bases and J lost 5, with 12 bases in between. Germline CDR1 reads SGHTA; CDR2 reads FQGNSA. CDR3 nucleotides: TGTGCCAGCAGCCTGGGACACCGAACCGGGGAGCTGTTTTTT. It codes for CASSLGHRTGELFF.

In its sample, this clonotype was seen a few times. The chain links TRBV14 to TRBJ2-7; 8 positions agree with TRBD1. Trimming took 0 bases from V and 0 from J; bases not matched to a gene: 7. The CDR3 totals 17 residues. From germline, CDR1 is SGHDN and CDR2 FVKESK. CDR3 sequence reads: CASSQDAGQANSYEQYV. Written as DNA, the CDR3 is TGTGCCAGCAGCCAAGATGCGGGACAGGCAAACTCCTACGAGCAGTACGTC.

V is TRBV25-1 and J is TRBJ1-2, with a tentative D call TRBD1 (5 bases). Germline V lookup: CDR1 MGHDK, CDR2 SYGVNS. The CDR3 has 13 amino acids. Trimming pared 5 bases from V and 10 bases from J, leaving 17 bases between. CDR3 region: CASSRGGGGDYTF. The CDR3 DNA follows: TGTGCCAGCAGTCGAGGCGGGGGAGGTGACTACACCTTC.

The genes are TRBV6-1 and TRBJ1-1; D is unresolved. This CDR3 is 16 amino acids long. V shed 5 bases and J shed 5 bases, with 21 bases lying between them. CDR1 is MNHNS and CDR2 is SASEGT in the germline V gene. DNA for the CDR3: TGTGCCAGCAGTAACCCCACCGGGCCTCTCCCTACTGAAGCTTTCTTT. Protein sequence: CASSNPTGPLPTEAFF.

This clonotype was detected a few times. The chain recombines TRBV12-3 or TRBV12-4 with TRBJ2-5; D is unresolved. Deletions cut 2 bases from V and 5 bases from J, with 9 bases between. There are 13 residues in the CDR3. Here the CDR3 DNA reads TGTGCCAGCAGTTTACTGGACGAGGAGACCCAGTACTTC. It translates to CASSLLDEETQYF.

This clonotype has at least ten counts. The V and J genes are TRBV7-6 and TRBJ2-5, with D perhaps TRBD1 (5 bases). V dropped 5 bases and J dropped 1 base, with 11 bases sitting between them. Germline V lookup: CDR1 SGHVS, CDR2 FNYEAQ. The CDR3 has 14 residues. The DNA for the CDR3 is TGTGCCAGCAGCCCCGGACACTCCCAAGAGACCCAGTACTTC. It is translated as CASSPGHSQETQYF.

In regard to this clonotype: An end of the junction does not agree with germline; a read error may underlie this. The chain has TRBV4-1 and TRBJ2-5; TRBD2 matches 7 bases. The CDR3 is made up of 16 amino acids. Germline lookup yields CDR1 MGHRA and CDR2 YSYEKL. The CDR3 loop is CASSQDTLADQETQYF. The CDR3 nucleotides are TGTGCCAGCAGCCAAGATACCCTAGCGGACCAAGAGACCCAGTACTTC.

This clonotype appeared many times. Here the CDR3 reads CASSLSSGGAFNTDTQYF. The DNA of the CDR3 is TGTGCCAGCAGCTTATCAAGCGGGGGGGCCTTTAACACAGATACGCAGTATTTT. The rearrangement joins TRBV7-6 to TRBJ2-3; TRBD2 agrees at 10 bases. CDR1 is SGHVS, CDR2 FNYEAQ, per germline. The length of the CDR3 is 18 residues. The trim removed 2 bases at V and 2 bases at J, leaving 10 bases unmatched.

This clonotype was seen repeatedly, ten times or more. The chain combines TRBV28 with TRBJ2-2; a weak D match, TRBD2 (5 bases). V gave up 3 bases and J gave up 5 bases, with 16 bases separating them. Germline V lookup: CDR1 MDHEN, CDR2 SYDVKM. This CDR3 contains 16 residues. In nucleotides, the CDR3 is TGTGCCAGCAGTTTGGGCTCAAAGCCGGGGACCGGGGAGCTGTTTTTT. It specifies CASSLGSKPGTGELFF.

This clonotype was found many times. The gene calls are TRBV7-2 and TRBJ1-1; D gene uncertain. Trimming removed 1 base at V and 1 base at J, with 7 bases between. Germline V gives CDR1 SGHTA, CDR2 FQGNSA. This CDR3 has 14 amino acids. CDR3 in amino acids: CASSLVGTNTEAFF. CDR3 sequence (DNA): TGTGCCAGCAGCTTAGTGGGCACGAACACTGAAGCTTTCTTT. The full variable domain, in which reference TRBV7-2 and TRBJ1-1 provide the parts outside the CDR3, is GAGVSQSPSNKVTEKGKDVELRCDPISGHTALYWYRQSLGQGLEFLIYFQGNSAPDKSGLPSDRFSAERTGGSVSTLTIQRTQQEDSAVYLCASSLVGTNTEAFFGQGTRLTVV.

This clonotype was detected only a few times. The chain recombines TRBV12-3 or TRBV12-4 with TRBJ2-3, with D possibly matching TRBD1 (6 bases). V was cut by 5 bases and J by 2 bases, with 11 bases left in between. The CDR3 runs 14 residues. In nucleotides, the CDR3 is TGTGCCAGCAGTGTAACAGGGCCCACAGATACGCAGTATTTT. Its translation: CASSVTGPTDTQYF.

V and J are TRBV12-5 and TRBJ2-1, with D maybe TRBD2 (6 bases). Looked up from germline, CDR1 is LGHNT and CDR2 is FRNRAP. Trimming removed 3 bases at V and 3 bases at J, with 12 bases between. The CDR3 has 15 amino acids. Here the CDR3 reads CASGLTTGGYNEQFF. In DNA form, the CDR3 reads TGTGCTAGTGGTTTAACTACCGGGGGCTACAATGAGCAGTTCTTC.

CDR3 DNA: TGTGCCAGCTTGGCCCTGGAGGGGGAAGAGACCCAGTACTTC. The encoded protein is CASLALEGEETQYF. J is TRBJ2-5 and V is TRBV12-3 or TRBV12-4; D possibly matches TRBD1 or TRBD2 (6 bases each). This CDR3 contains 14 residues. V gave up 8 bases and J gave up 3 bases, with 16 bases separating them.

This clonotype was counted many times. The rearrangement links TRBV7-9 to TRBJ1-2; D is perhaps TRBD1 (6 bases). Germline lookup yields CDR1 SEHNR and CDR2 FQNEAQ (reference sequence). Trimming removed 7 bases from V and 0 bases from J, with 12 bases in between. The CDR3 extends over 14 amino acids. The CDR3, as DNA: TGTGCCAGCACAGGGGCGGGACCTAACTATGGCTACACCTTC. Residues: CASTGAGPNYGYTF.

This clonotype came up many times. The chain has TRBV27 and TRBJ2-5; the match to TRBD2 covers 10 bases. The CDR3 sequence is 16 residues long. CDR1 is MNHEY, CDR2 SMNVEV, per germline (reference sequence). Losses at the gene ends were 5 bases for V and 4 bases for J; bases not matched to a gene: 10. The CDR3 DNA follows: TGTGCCAGCAGTCGGGGACTAGCGCGGGGGGGAGAGACCCAGTACTTC. Translated: CASSRGLARGGETQYF.

This clonotype was picked up a small number of times. This chain links TRBV7-6 with TRBJ2-7, with D perhaps TRBD2 (6 bases). Trimming took 2 bases from V and 0 from J, leaving 17 bases between them. Germline CDR1 SGHVS, CDR2 FNYEAQ. The CDR3 has 17 residues. This CDR3 reads CASSLYMRRGSSYEQYF. CDR3 nucleotide sequence: TGTGCCAGCAGCTTATACATGAGGCGGGGAAGCTCCTACGAGCAGTACTTC. Based on the CDR3 plus reference TRBV7-6 and TRBJ2-7, the full variable domain is GAGVSQSPRYKVTKRGQDVALRCDPISGHVSLYWYRQALGQGPEFLTYFNYEAQQDKSGLPNDRFSAERPEGSISTLTIQRTEQRDSAMYRCASSLYMRRGSSYEQYFGPGTRLTVT.

This sequence joins TRBV10-3 and TRBJ2-1, with 13 nucleotides matching TRBD2. The CDR3 consists of 15 residues. V lost 6 bases to trimming and J lost 9 bases; unmatched junction nucleotides: 8. Germline values: CDR1 ENHRY, CDR2 SYGVKD. The CDR3 sequence: CAIRGTSGGAGEQFF. The CDR3, as DNA: TGTGCCATCAGAGGAACTAGCGGGGGGGCTGGTGAGCAGTTCTTC.

The CDR3 reads CASSFPLAGEETQYF. The CDR3 region has the DNA TGTGCCAGCAGCTTCCCCTTAGCGGGGGAAGAGACCCAGTACTTC. This chain uses TRBV5-6 with TRBJ2-5, with 9 bases fitting TRBD2. This CDR3 is built from 15 residues. J was trimmed by 3 bases and V by 2 bases; bases with no gene match: 5. The V gene's germline CDR1 is SGHDT and CDR2 YYEEEE.

Ten or more counts support this clonotype. This chain joins TRBV7-8 and TRBJ2-1; D may be TRBD2 (5 bases). The CDR3 spans 15 residues. CDR1 SGHVS and CDR2 FQNEAQ come from the germline V gene. V was cut by 3 bases and J by 10 bases, with 19 bases left in between. CDR3 loop: CASSFPRAGGREQFF. CDR3 coding DNA: TGTGCCAGCAGCTTTCCTAGGGCCGGCGGGCGCGAGCAGTTCTTC.

This clonotype came up a few times. The V and J genes are TRBV7-9 and TRBJ2-5; TRBD2 might be the D (6 bases). Germline V gene data show CDR1 as SEHNR and CDR2 as FQNEAQ (reference sequence). The V gene lost 6 bases and the J gene lost 2 bases, with 16 bases spanning the gap. This CDR3 has 15 amino acids. The CDR3 region has the DNA TGTGCCAGCAGTTTCTTATCCGGGACTCAAGAGACCCAGTACTTC. This sequence encodes CASSFLSGTQETQYF.

This chain uses TRBV27 with TRBJ1-2, with no clear D. The CDR3 runs to 12 residues. V was cut by 6 bases and J by 8 bases, with 13 bases left in between. Germline V lookup: CDR1 MNHEY, CDR2 SMNVEV (reference sequence). In nucleotides, the CDR3 is TGTGCCAGCAGCTTTACGGGGATCGGCTACACCTTC. Translated: CASSFTGIGYTF.

About this clonotype: A read error is possible here, since a much larger clone lies one base away. The chain employs TRBV7-2 and TRBJ2-2; TRBD1 might be the D (5 bases). Germline V gene lookup returns CDR1 SGHTA and CDR2 FQGNSA. The V end was cut by 5 bases, the J end by 6 bases, with 19 bases between. The CDR3 spans 16 residues. CDR3 in amino acids: CASSTRVLGGAGELFF. CDR3 coding DNA: TGTGCCAGCAGCACCAGGGTACTGGGTGGGGCCGGGGAGCTGTTTTTT.

This clonotype occurred many times. The J gene is TRBJ2-5, the V gene TRBV7-8, with TRBD2 as a possible D gene (6 bases). V was trimmed by 5 bases and J by 1 base, leaving 14 bases between them. Germline V gene sequence: CDR1 SGHVS, CDR2 FQNEAQ. CDR3 size: 15 residues. CDR3 nucleotides: TGTGCCAGCAGCCTCCTGGGGGGAGCCCAAGAGACCCAGTACTTC. It is translated as CASSLLGGAQETQYF.

This clonotype occurred a few times. The CDR3 DNA is TGTGCCAGCAGCCTACCCACAAGTGCCGAGCAGTTCTTC. Translating gives CASSLPTSAEQFF. This rearrangement joins TRBV7-9 to TRBJ2-1; no clear D gene. The V gene lost 5 bases and the J gene lost 10 bases, with 15 bases spanning the gap. Germline V lookup: CDR1 SEHNR, CDR2 FQNEAQ (reference sequence). CDR3 size: 13 residues.